The sample holds one count of the clone carrying this T cell receptor (beta chain). This record belongs to a study of T cell changes during pregnancy in multiple sclerosis. The ends lost 1 base at V and 4 bases at J; junction bases unmatched: 4. Germline lookup yields CDR1 SGHTA and CDR2 FQGNSA. The CDR3 loop spans 15 amino acids. Profiled with immunoSEQ multiplex PCR; TCRdb holds only in-frame clones, not every one. The sample has 25,000 to 30,000 clones; roughly 91% are singletons. The sequence was collected from a female donor with multiple sclerosis, enrolled in a pregnancy study. Material: CD4+ T cells from peripheral blood mononuclear cells, obtained after pregnancy. V is TRBV7-2 and J is TRBJ1-5, with 7 bases aligning to TRBD1. The CDR3 loop reads CASSLVGTDNQPQHF. The CDR3 DNA follows: TGTGCCAGCAGCTTAGTAGGGACAGATAATCAGCCCCAGCATTTT.